The clone carrying this T cell receptor (beta chain) was counted a single time. The antigen is not known. The data originate from a study of cytomegalovirus exposure and HLA in healthy donors. The study's findings and limits: From TCR beta sequences, most subjects' HLA-A and HLA-B alleles were reportedly predicted accurately. Most TCR sequences were seen very rarely across donors, but some public TCRs occurred in many.

CDR3 length equals 17 residues. V lost 5 bases to trimming and J lost 9 bases; unmatched junction nucleotides: 15. Germline V gene data show CDR1 as SEHNR and CDR2 as FQNEAQ (reference sequence). PCR amplification relied on 60 Vbeta primers (plus 13 Jbeta primers). This table comes from immunoSEQ multiplex PCR, and its TCRdb copy is limited to in-frame clones, with some not included. In the table there are 93,000 or so clones, 60% to 80% of which are singletons. The sequencing sample was made of PBMCs. This chain uses TRBV7-9 with TRBJ2-4, with 11 bases lining up with TRBD2. The receptor comes from a man over 45 in good health and CMV-seropositive. CDR3 DNA sequence: TGTGCCAGCAGCCGGACTAGCGGGTCTACTTGGGGTGGCATTCAGTACTTC. This codes for CASSRTSGSTWGGIQYF.